The source of this T cell receptor beta chain is a study of blood T cells in healthy people across ages. Study-wide results and caveats: Shifts in expanded clonotypes may have been confounded by donor CMV status, which was unknown. Researchers said unsorted PBMCs prevented a conclusive naive versus antigen-experienced comparison.

CDR3 length: 12 amino acids. CDR1 and CDR2 (germline): MNHNY, SVGAGI (reference sequence). The V end lost 7 bases, the J end lost 5 bases, and 11 bases lay between the germline ends. This clonotype was picked up many times. Its antigen is currently unknown. The use of a sample-barcoded 5' primer and a J-beta primer mix characterized a second PCR of 7 to 11 cycles. TCRdb reprocessed the 5' RACE reads with MiXCR, giving one entry per CDR3 protein. The top ten hold around 14% of the sample, which has some 640,000 distinct CDR3 sequences, roughly 31% seen once. Sequenced material: blood. V and J are TRBV6-6 and TRBJ1-1, with D unresolved. The TCR sequence derives from a woman aged 80 or older in good health. The CDR3: CASTRKTTEAFF. CDR3 DNA sequence: TGTGCCAGCACCAGGAAAACGACTGAAGCTTTCTTT.